This entry is about one T cell receptor beta chain. No antigen is known for it. Base qualities are not at hand, and no much larger clone is one base apart. This entry is derived from a study of shared clonotypes between healthy human individuals (dated by TCRdb to 2020 to 2022). For context, the study as a whole: Two women and a few men aged 18 to 49 years were included in the cohort. For each donor, three plates each were used for CD4 naive and CD4 memory, two plates were used for CD8 naive, and one plate was used for CD8 memory. To estimate repertoire size and how much clonotypes are shared between individuals, the study performed deep sequencing of blood TCR repertoires from roughly five healthy adults. Different laboratories and diverse techniques were used to prepare libraries and sequence TCR repertoires, to increase sequencing depth and limit assay-specific biases. Between about 0.85 and 9.5 billion PBMCs per donor were obtained by leukapheresis.

General study outcomes and caveats: Based on pairwise subsampling, the degree of clonotype sharing among donors was expected to be affected by sequencing depth. Estimated clonotype richness was generally larger for naive than for memory subsets. The small number of donors limited the genetic and exposure-history diversity represented. Sampling was restricted to blood, and TCR repertoires in tissues likely differ from the TCR repertoires found in blood. Across a few donors, about 5.2% of naive CD4, approximately 3.6% of naive CD8, approximately 2.5% of memory CD4, and about 0.4% of memory CD8 clonotypes were shared. Compared with non-shared clonotypes, the clonotypes found in all four sorted-subset donors had higher generation probabilities. Rarefaction of sorted-subset datasets indicated incomplete sequencing despite the large sequencing depth.

There are 16 amino acids in the CDR3, from cysteine to phenylalanine inclusive. The retained sequence is limited to the CDR3, 48 bases, with the frame set at the first base. V was cut back by 2 bases and J by 6 bases, leaving a gap of 20 bases between them. CDR1 and CDR2, per the germline V gene, are SGHAT and FQNNGV. CD8 naive samples consisted of CD45RO-negative cells that were positively selected for CCR7, yielding a CD45RA+CCR7+ population without TemRA cells. Donors were healthy HIV-negative adults with no recently reported acute infections or vaccinations. All donors were Caucasian adults living in Nashville, Tennessee, USA. Blood was obtained by leukapheresis, after which PBMCs were separated by Ficoll-Histopaque density gradient centrifugation and cryopreserved in liquid nitrogen vapor phase. Purity and quantity of every magnetically sorted T cell population were checked by analytical flow cytometry. Each sorted fraction had its genomic DNA isolated and then quantified by UV absorbance on a Nanodrop 2000c.

TCR CDR3 regions were amplified from genomic DNA by multiplex PCR using the deep immunoSEQ assay. Genomic DNA extracted from each cell subset was distributed evenly over all wells of several immunoSEQ 96-well plates, and each plate served as one replicate. For sorted subsets, each replicate PCR was loaded with approximately 190 ng genomic DNA, equivalent to about 30,000 T cell genomes. Purified libraries were quantified with a Qubit 3.0 fluorometer, sized on a Bioanalyzer 2100, and re-quantified with the KAPA Library Quantification kit. Each immunoSEQ 96-well plate was sequenced on its own single-read 150-cycle Illumina NextSeq 550 flow cell. The authors' analysis ran thus. Because the immunoSEQ output included only junctional sequences and no quality scores, the filtering could not be the same as the filtering used for full-length reads. To assign V/J genes and CDR3, sequences were annotated against IMGT germline references using PyIR, a Python wrapper for IgBLAST v1.9. Reads were removed for weak V/J assignments (E-value above 1e-6), missing CDR3, stop codons, out-of-frame junctions, or ambiguous translated residues. V3J clonotypes were defined by identical inferred V gene, J gene, and CDR3 amino acid sequence. Percentage overlap between repertoires was calculated by dividing the number of shared unique clonotypes by the size of the smaller repertoire. Three approaches were used to assess repertoire richness: RTK rarefaction, the Chao1 estimator, and Recon v2.1 estimates of unobserved clonotypes. Generation probabilities were computed with OLGA for all TCRbeta clonotypes obtained by the gDNA method from several donors. Held by TCRdb, this immuneACCESS table contains in-frame sequences only and omits some clones. Under half of the omission traces to an unresolved V gene where checked; the cause of the rest is unknown. That table supplies the V and J calls and clone size; D and trimming were determined from the DNA. The sample table contains approximately 1.9 million clones; only one count was recorded for just under 95% of them. More than 1.5% of the sample is held by the ten biggest clonotypes.

The chain was built from TRBV11-2 and TRBJ2-7, with the D call perhaps TRBD1 or TRBD2, each one matching 5 bases. This receptor was identified in a man younger than 35 in good health. Some clones in this sample may be carry-over from other donors' samples. Specimen: naive CD8+ T cells from PBMCs. The cell subset or site tag for this specimen amounts to: CD45RA+CCR7+. The DNA is as follows: TGTGCCAGCAGCTTATTCGTCTTGAGGGGATCGGGCGAGCAGTACTTC. Protein translation: CASSLFVLRGSGEQYF. Joined to the reference TRBV11-2 and TRBJ2-7 proteins, this CDR3 gives the full variable domain: EAGVAQSPRYKIIEKRQSVAFWCNPISGHATLYWYQQILGQGPKLLIQFQNNGVVDDSQLPKDRFSAERLKGVDSTLKIQPAKLEDSAVYLCASSLFVLRGSGEQYFGPGTRLTVT.